The sequence of this TCR beta chain was determined in a study of cytomegalovirus exposure and HLA in healthy donors. Study background: A subsequent analysis stated that the 120 validation repertoires were run on the same platform as the approximately 700 first-cohort repertoires. Findings and limits, study-wide: The authors listed approximately 160 TCR beta chains as cytomegalovirus-associated.

The CDR3 is made up of 15 amino acids. V was trimmed by 1 base and J by 5 bases, leaving 15 bases between them. Germline lookup yields CDR1 SEHNR and CDR2 FQNEAQ (reference sequence). Donors came from a validation cohort of over 100 subjects, distinct from the first 666-subject cohort. As regards this clone: Its cognate antigen is unknown.

Sequencing was performed with immunoSEQ multiplex PCR; in TCRdb, only in-frame clones are kept and a portion is missing. The sample holds approximately 160,000 clones; about 86% are singletons and the top ten take approximately 2.1%. The chain uses TRBV7-9 and TRBJ2-7; the D gene is possibly TRBD2 (5 bases). Sequencing was done on a sample of PBMCs. This TCR was recovered from a woman aged 18-35 years in good health and CMV-seronegative. CDR3 coding DNA: TGTGCCAGCAGCTTAGATGAGGGTCGGCTCCACGAGCAGTACTTC. Translating gives CASSLDEGRLHEQYF.